The entry that follows covers one T cell receptor beta chain sequence. This receptor's antigen is unknown. Per-base qualities were not stored, and no clone one base away is much larger. The data belong to a study of T cell responses to AZD1222 COVID-19 vaccine (dated by TCRdb to the early 2020s). Some background on the complete study: AZD1222 recipients with second doses at about 4 weeks or about 12 weeks were pooled, because spike-specific TCR depth and breadth did not differ between schedules. A total of about 250 trial participants underwent TCR sequencing, of whom about 200 had received two doses of AZD1222 and roughly 26 had received two doses of the MenACWY control vaccine. Trial participants were enrolled into age subgroups of 18-55, 56-69 and 70-plus years, which contained about 150, 28 and 57 TCR-sequenced participants, respectively.

CDR1 SNHLY and CDR2 FYNNEI were looked up in the germline V gene. CDR3 length: 10 amino acids, cysteine to phenylalanine. This entry keeps only the CDR3 DNA: 30 bases, framed from base 1. Deletion took 5 bases off V and 6 bases off J, with a span of 5 bases between the germline ends. The study at large found these results: Participants were mostly white British, with more females than males. The authors suggested clonal diversity may have been underestimated. The whole spike protein was spanned by vaccine-associated CD4 TCRs, and dominant responses were seen in regions 160-218 and 743-854. Only six AZD1222 recipients were SARS-CoV-2 seropositive at baseline, limiting conclusions about previously exposed vaccinees. In the small 56-69-year group, the increase in depth fell short of significance, most likely because of low power. After two AZD1222 doses, both the breadth and the depth of spike-specific TCRs were significantly higher than at day 0 and than in MenACWY recipients. Because no samples from the day 14 peak response were available, repertoires could be characterized only after the peak T cell response. Nearly half of unique spike-specific TCRs reportedly recognized epitopes outside regions mutated in the B.1.351 and B.1.1.7 variants.

The CDR3 regions of human TCRbeta chains were analyzed by immunosequencing. The study's processing was this. TCRs in the repertoires were compared against a reference library of SARS-CoV-2-specific TCRs that had been generated with the MIRA antigen-specificity platform. Breadth was defined as the fraction of unique TCRs that were SARS-CoV-2-associated, and depth was defined as the fraction of total T cells that were SARS-CoV-2-associated. Using the MIRA data, each spike-specific TCR was assigned both to the spike region to which the TCR was reactive and to a CD4 or CD8 class. Log10-transformed breadth and depth values were compared by one-way ANOVA with Sidak's multiple comparisons tests. The table comes from immuneACCESS by way of TCRdb, which keeps in-frame sequences with V and J called. Part of the clones is missing from these tables; in studies checked, under half for an unresolved V gene and the rest for unknown reasons. The V and J calls and the clone size are those of that table, but D and trimming were determined from the DNA. The sample includes 90,000 to 110,000 clones, with more than 75% observed a single time. The top ten hold around 5% of the sample.

In light of the paper, this sample's time point label describes: baseline before first vaccination. Samples from vaccinated people were obtained from the UK trials COV001 and COV002, which included a single-blind randomized controlled phase 2/3 trial of AZD1222 (ChAdOx1 nCoV-19) in healthy adults. For TCRbeta chain sequencing, PBMC samples from trial participants were taken at day 0 and at day 28 after the second dose. Sample: peripheral blood, taken on day 0 of AZD1222 vaccination. The rearrangement combines TRBV2 with TRBJ2-7; the D gene identity is not certain. The origin of this receptor is an adult in good health. CDR3 loop: CASSISEQYF. The base sequence is TGTGCCAGCAGTATTAGCGAGCAGTACTTC.